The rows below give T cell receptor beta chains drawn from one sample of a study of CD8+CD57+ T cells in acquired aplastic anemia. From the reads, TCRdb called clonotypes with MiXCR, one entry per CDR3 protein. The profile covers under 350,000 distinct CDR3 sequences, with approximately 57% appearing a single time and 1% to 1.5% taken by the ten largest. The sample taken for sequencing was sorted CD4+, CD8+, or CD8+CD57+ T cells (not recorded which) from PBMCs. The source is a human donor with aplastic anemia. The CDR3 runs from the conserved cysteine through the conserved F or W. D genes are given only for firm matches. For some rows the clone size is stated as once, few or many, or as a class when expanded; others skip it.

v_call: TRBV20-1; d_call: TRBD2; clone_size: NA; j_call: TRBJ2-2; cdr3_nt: TGCAGTGCTGGACTAGCGGCGAACACCGGGGAGCTGTTTTTT; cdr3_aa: CSAGLAANTGELFF
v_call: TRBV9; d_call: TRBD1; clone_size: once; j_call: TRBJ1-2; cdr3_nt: TGTGCCAGCAGCGTAGAGGGGACAGGGGGTACCTATGGCTACACCTTC; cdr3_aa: CASSVEGTGGTYGYTF
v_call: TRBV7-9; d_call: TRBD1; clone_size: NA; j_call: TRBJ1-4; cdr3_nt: TGTGCCAGCAGCAGTGGACAGGGTGGAGAAAAACTGTTTTTT; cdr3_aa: CASSSGQGGEKLFF
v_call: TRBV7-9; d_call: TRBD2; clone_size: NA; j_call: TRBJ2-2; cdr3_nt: TGTGCCAGCAGCATAGCGGGCCCGAACACCGGGGAGCTGTTTTTT; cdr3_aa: CASSIAGPNTGELFF
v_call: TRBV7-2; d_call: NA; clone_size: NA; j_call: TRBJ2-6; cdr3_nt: TGTGCCAGCAGCTTAGGGTTCCCCGGGGCCTCTGGGGCCAACGTCCTGACTTTC; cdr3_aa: CASSLGFPGASGANVLTF
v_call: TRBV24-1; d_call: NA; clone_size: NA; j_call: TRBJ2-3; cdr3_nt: TGTGCCACCAGTGATTGGGCTGACAAAATCGCAGATACGCAGTATTTT; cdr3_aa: CATSDWADKIADTQYF
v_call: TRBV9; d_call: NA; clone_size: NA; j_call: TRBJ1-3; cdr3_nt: TGTGCCAGCAGCGCATTGAGCTCTGGAAACACCATATATTTT; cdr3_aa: CASSALSSGNTIYF
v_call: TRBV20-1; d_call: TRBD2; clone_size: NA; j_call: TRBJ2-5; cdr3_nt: TGCAGTGCTAGTCCGGGGGGGGCTCAAGAGACCCAGTACTTC; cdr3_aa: CSASPGGAQETQYF
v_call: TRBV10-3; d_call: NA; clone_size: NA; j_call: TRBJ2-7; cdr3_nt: TGTGCCATCAGTCCCCCCTACGAGCAGTACTTC; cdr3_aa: CAISPPYEQYF
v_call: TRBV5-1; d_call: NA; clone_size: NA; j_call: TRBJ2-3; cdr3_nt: TGTGCCAGCAGCGCCAGGGCAGATACGCAGTATTTT; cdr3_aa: CASSARADTQYF
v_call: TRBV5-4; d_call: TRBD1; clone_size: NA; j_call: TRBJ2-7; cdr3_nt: TGTGCCAGCAGCTTAGGACAGGGGGAGAGCTACGAGCAGTACTTC; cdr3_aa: CASSLGQGESYEQYF
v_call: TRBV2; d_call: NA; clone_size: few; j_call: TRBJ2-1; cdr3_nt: TGTGCCAGCAGGAGGGGTGAGCAGTTCTTC; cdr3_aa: CASRRGEQFF
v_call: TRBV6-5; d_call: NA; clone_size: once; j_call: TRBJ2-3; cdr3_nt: TGTGCCAGCAGGCCAGCGACTAGTCCGGATACGCAGTATTTT; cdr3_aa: CASRPATSPDTQYF
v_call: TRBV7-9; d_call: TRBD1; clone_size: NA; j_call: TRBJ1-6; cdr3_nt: TGTGCCAGCAGCTTAGCTTCGGGGACAGAAAATTCACCCCTCCACTTT; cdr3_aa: CASSLASGTENSPLHF
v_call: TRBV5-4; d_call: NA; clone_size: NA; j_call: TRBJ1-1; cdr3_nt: TGTGCCAGCAGCATAAAAGGGGGGAACACTGAAGCTTCCTTT; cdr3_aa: CASSIKGGNTEASF
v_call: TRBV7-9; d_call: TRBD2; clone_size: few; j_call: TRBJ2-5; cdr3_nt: TGTGCCAGCATCCTCGCTAGCGGGGGGGCCGTCGAGACCCAGTACTTC; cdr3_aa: CASILASGGAVETQYF
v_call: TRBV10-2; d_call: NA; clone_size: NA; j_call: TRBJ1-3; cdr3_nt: TGCGCCAGCAGTGTCCCTTACAGGGAAGCCATATATTTT; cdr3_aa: CASSVPYREAIYF
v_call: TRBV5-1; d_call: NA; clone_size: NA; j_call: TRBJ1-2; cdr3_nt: TGCGCCAGCAGCTTGAGGGCCTATGGCTACACCTTC; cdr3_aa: CASSLRAYGYTF
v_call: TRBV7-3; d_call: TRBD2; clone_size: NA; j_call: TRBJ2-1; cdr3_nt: TGTGCCAGCAGTGGCGGGAGGGCTCAGGAGCAGTTCTTC; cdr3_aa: CASSGGRAQEQFF
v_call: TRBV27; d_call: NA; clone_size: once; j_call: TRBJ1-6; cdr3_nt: TGTGCCAGCACAGGGTCTTGGGGCTATAATTCACCCCTCCACTTT; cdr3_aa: CASTGSWGYNSPLHF
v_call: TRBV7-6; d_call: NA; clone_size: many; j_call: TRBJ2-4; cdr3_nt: TGTGCCAGCAGCAGGAGCCTAGCCAAAAACATTCAGTACTTC; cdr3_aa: CASSRSLAKNIQYF
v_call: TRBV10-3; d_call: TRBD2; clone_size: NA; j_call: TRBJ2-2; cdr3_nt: TGTGCCGCAGCCGGCGGGGGGGCCCGGACCGGGGAGCTGTTTTTT; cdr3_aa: CAAAGGGARTGELFF
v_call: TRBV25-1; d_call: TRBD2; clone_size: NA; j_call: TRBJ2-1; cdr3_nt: TGTGCCAGCAGTGTGCGACTAGCGGGAGATCAGTTCTTC; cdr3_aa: CASSVRLAGDQFF
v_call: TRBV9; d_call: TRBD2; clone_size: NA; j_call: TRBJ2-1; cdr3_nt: TGTGCCAGCAGCTTGCGGGAGGGTCCCCAGTTCTTC; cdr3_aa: CASSLREGPQFF
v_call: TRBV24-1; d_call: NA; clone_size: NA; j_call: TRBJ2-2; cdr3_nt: TGTGCCACCAGTGACCCCGGGGGTACCGGGGAGCTGTTTTTT; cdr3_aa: CATSDPGGTGELFF